Shown below are 29 T cell receptor beta chains from a single sample sequenced in a study of cytomegalovirus exposure and HLA in healthy donors. The PCR contained 60 Vbeta and 13 Jbeta primers. Produced via immunoSEQ multiplex PCR; TCRdb's table is partial and in-frame only. Of 65,000 to 100,000 clones listed, roughly 70% are singletons. The sequenced material came from PBMCs. These receptors were collected from a man in his forties in good health and CMV-seronegative.

This clone was seen a handful of times. The chain has TRBV5-1 and TRBJ2-1; D is undetermined. In germline, CDR1 is SGHRS, CDR2 YFSETQ. Trimming took 0 bases from V and 5 from J, leaving 6 bases between them. The CDR3 is 13 residues long. The CDR3 loop is CASSLELDNEQFF. The DNA of the CDR3 is TGCGCCAGCAGCTTGGAGCTCGACAATGAGCAGTTCTTC.

The chain is built from TRBV9 and TRBJ1-2, with 9 nucleotides matching TRBD1. With V trimmed by 7 bases and J by 5 bases, 12 bases remained unmatched. The V gene's germline CDR1 is SGDLS and CDR2 YYNGEE. CDR3 length: 15 amino acids. The CDR3 here is CASSRDRVISYGYTF. In nucleotides, the CDR3 is TGTGCCAGCTCCCGGGACAGGGTCATTTCTTATGGCTACACCTTC.

The chain joins TRBV5-4 to TRBJ1-6, with 8 bases aligning to TRBD1. This CDR3 has 15 amino acids. The germline V gene has CDR1 SGHNT and CDR2 YYREEE (reference sequence). After removal of 2 bases from V and 7 bases from J, the junction contained 5 bases not matched to a gene. CDR3 protein: CASSLRTGMNSPLHF. CDR3 coding DNA: TGTGCCAGCAGCTTACGGACAGGGATGAATTCACCCCTCCACTTT.

The chain joins TRBV5-1 to TRBJ1-4, with D maybe TRBD1 (6 bases). Looked up from germline, CDR1 is SGHRS and CDR2 is YFSETQ. The CDR3 loop spans 15 amino acids. V lost 3 bases and J lost 3, with 12 bases in between. The CDR3 DNA sequence: TGCGCCAGCAGCTCCAGGGGTACGGCTAATGAAAAACTGTTTTTT. Translating gives CASSSRGTANEKLFF.

J is TRBJ2-5 and V is TRBV7-3; no clear D gene. Looked up from germline, CDR1 is SGHTA and CDR2 is FQGTGA. The CDR3 runs to 13 residues. Trimming took 3 bases from V and 4 from J, leaving 9 bases between them. CDR3 in amino acids: CASSFSLGETQYF. The CDR3 coding sequence is TGTGCCAGCAGCTTTTCCCTCGGAGAGACCCAGTACTTC.

The rearrangement uses TRBV19 and TRBJ2-1, with 7 positions matching TRBD1. CDR1 is LNHDA and CDR2 is SQIVND in the germline V gene (reference sequence). With V trimmed by 5 bases and J by 6 bases, 7 bases remained unmatched. The CDR3 length is 14 residues. The CDR3 DNA is TGTGCCAGTAGTTCCTGGACAGGACCCAATGAGCAGTTCTTC. Translated, it gives CASSSWTGPNEQFF.

This chain connects TRBV15 to TRBJ2-2; D is ambiguous. The CDR3 totals 17 residues. V dropped 0 bases and J dropped 1 base, with 12 bases sitting between them. The germline gives CDR1 LNHNV, CDR2 YYDKDF (reference sequence). CDR3 DNA: TGTGCCACCAGCAGAGATACCGTACGAGGGAACACCGGGGAGCTGTTTTTT. It codes for CATSRDTVRGNTGELFF.

This clone has more than one count but fewer than ten. The chain uses TRBV25-1 and TRBJ2-7; D remains ambiguous. V lost 1 base to trimming and J lost 8 bases, with 12 bases between them. The germline CDR1 and CDR2 sequences are MGHDK and SYGVNS. The CDR3 is 13 amino acids. As DNA, the CDR3 is TGTGCCAGCAGTGAATCTACTGTCCGCAAGCAGTACTTC. It encodes CASSESTVRKQYF.

V is TRBV11-1 and J is TRBJ2-1; a possible D gene is TRBD1 (8 bases). V lost 8 bases and J 9 bases, leaving 17 bases between the germline ends. CDR3 size: 13 residues. Germline V lookup: CDR1 SGHAT, CDR2 FQDESV (reference sequence). The CDR3 region is CASVHYRGGEQFF. The CDR3 DNA sequence: TGTGCCAGCGTTCATTACAGGGGGGGTGAGCAGTTCTTC.

The chain employs TRBV7-8 and TRBJ1-2; D ambiguous. This CDR3 comprises 12 residues. Trimming removed 5 bases at V and 8 bases at J, with 12 bases between. The germline V gene encodes CDR1 SGHVS and CDR2 FQNEAQ. CDR3 DNA sequence: TGTGCCAGCAGCATACGACAACGCGGCTACACCTTC. Encoded protein: CASSIRQRGYTF. Filled out from reference TRBV7-8 and TRBJ1-2, the complete variable domain reads GAGVSQSPRYKVAKRGQDVALRCDPISGHVSLFWYQQALGQGPEFLTYFQNEAQLDKSGLPSDRFFAERPEGSVSTLKIQRTQQEDSAVYLCASSIRQRGYTFGSGTRLTVV.

The CDR3 bases are TGTGCCTGGAGTGTACCCGGGGGCTACACCTTC. Its protein product is CAWSVPGGYTF. The genes are TRBV30 and TRBJ1-2; D remains ambiguous. From germline, CDR1 is GTSNPN and CDR2 SVGIG (reference sequence). The CDR3 consists of 11 residues. Trimming took 0 bases from V and 8 from J, leaving 7 bases between them.

The CDR3 loop reads CASTGGGGLQETQYF. In nucleotides, the CDR3 is TGCGCCAGCACGGGGGGCGGGGGCCTGCAAGAGACCCAGTACTTC. The chain links TRBV5-1 to TRBJ2-5; D may be TRBD2 (7 bases). CDR3 length equals 15 residues. Germline CDR1 reads SGHRS; CDR2 reads YFSETQ. Trimming took off 6 bases at V and 2 bases at J, with 17 bases between the two ends.

The chain links TRBV25-1 to TRBJ1-6; TRBD1 might be the D (6 bases). CDR3 length equals 14 residues. Germline V lookup: CDR1 MGHDK, CDR2 SYGVNS. V was pared by 3 bases and J by 7 bases, with 10 bases between. The CDR3 loop is CASSEQGPNSPLHF. As DNA, the CDR3 is TGTGCCAGCAGTGAGCAGGGGCCAAATTCACCCCTCCACTTT.

The chain joins TRBV6-4 to TRBJ2-1, with a weak D call TRBD1 (5 bases). Germline CDR1 and CDR2: MRHNA and SNTAGT. With 0 bases removed from V and 7 bases from J, the gap between germline ends came to 10 bases. The CDR3 runs 14 residues. CDR3 coding DNA: TGTGCCAGCAGTGACTCCAGGGCTATGAATGAGCAGTTCTTC. Translated: CASSDSRAMNEQFF.

In this sample, this clone turned up once. J is TRBJ1-1 and V is TRBV6-4; D remains unclear. Trimming shortened V by 4 bases and J by 6 bases, and 12 bases separated the two germline ends. The CDR3 is 13 residues long. Germline CDR1 is MRHNA and CDR2 is SNTAGT. The CDR3 here is CASSGTEGAEAFF. CDR3 in DNA: TGTGCCAGCAGTGGGACCGAGGGCGCTGAAGCTTTCTTT.

This clone came up a few times. The V gene is TRBV11-2, the J gene TRBJ2-1, with 9 bases identical to TRBD2. This CDR3 spans 16 amino acids. Looked up from germline, CDR1 is SGHAT and CDR2 is FQNNGV. Unmatched junction bases numbered 3, after V lost 0 bases and J lost 3 bases. The CDR3 coding sequence is TGTGCCAGCAGCTTAGAGCGGGGGGGCCTCTACAATGAGCAGTTCTTC. Its protein product is CASSLERGGLYNEQFF.

The chain links TRBV5-1 to TRBJ1-1; D possibly corresponds to TRBD1 (6 bases). CDR3 size: 13 residues. The V end lost 0 bases, the J end lost 8 bases, and 11 bases lay between the germline ends. CDR1 SGHRS and CDR2 YFSETQ come from the germline V gene. CDR3 sequence: CASSLGTAYEAFF. DNA of the CDR3: TGCGCCAGCAGCTTGGGGACAGCTTACGAAGCTTTCTTT.

The chain uses TRBV10-1 and TRBJ1-5; possibly TRBD1 for D (5 bases). V gave up 9 bases and J gave up 3 bases, with 15 bases separating them. CDR3 length: 14 residues. The germline gives CDR1 WNHNN, CDR2 SYGVQD (reference sequence). The chain's CDR3 is CARSGLIFNQPQHF. In DNA form, the CDR3 reads TGCGCCAGATCGGGACTTATCTTCAATCAGCCCCAGCATTTT.

The chain employs TRBV28 and TRBJ2-1; 12 nucleotides agree with TRBD2. CDR3 length: 15 residues. The germline gives CDR1 MDHEN, CDR2 SYDVKM. Trimming took 6 bases from V and 9 from J; bases not matched to a gene: 9. The CDR3 DNA sequence: TGTGCCAGCAGGATCACTAGCGGGGGGCCCAGTGAGCAGTTCTTC. Protein: CASRITSGGPSEQFF.

The chain links TRBV11-2 to TRBJ2-2; maybe TRBD2 (6 bases). The CDR3 spans 15 residues. The germline V gene encodes CDR1 SGHAT and CDR2 FQNNGV. V gave up 4 bases and J gave up 0 bases, with 9 bases separating them. The DNA for the CDR3 is TGTGCCAGCAGCTCGGACTATACGAACACCGGGGAGCTGTTTTTT. This translates into CASSSDYTNTGELFF. The whole variable domain, filled in from reference TRBV11-2 and TRBJ2-2, reads EAGVAQSPRYKIIEKRQSVAFWCNPISGHATLYWYQQILGQGPKLLIQFQNNGVVDDSQLPKDRFSAERLKGVDSTLKIQPAKLEDSAVYLCASSSDYTNTGELFFGEGSRLTVL.

The chain recombines TRBV10-3 with TRBJ2-7, with 10 bases matching TRBD2. This CDR3 has 15 amino acids. Unmatched junction bases numbered 4, after V lost 3 bases and J lost 2 bases. Germline-derived CDR1 and CDR2 are ENHRY and SYGVKD. Written as DNA, the CDR3 is TGTGCCATCAGTGAATCTAGCGGGGGCACCTACGAGCAGTACTTC. Protein product: CAISESSGGTYEQYF.

The rearrangement uses TRBV14 and TRBJ1-1; D is possibly TRBD1 (5 bases). CDR3 length: 11 residues. Trimming cost V 2 bases and J 11 bases, with 9 bases left between them. CDR1 is SGHDN and CDR2 is FVKESK in the germline V gene. Written as DNA, the CDR3 is TGTGCCAGCAGCCAAACAGGATCCGCTTTCTTT. Protein: CASSQTGSAFF.

This sequence joins TRBV7-2 and TRBJ1-5; 7 positions match TRBD1. This CDR3 has 14 amino acids. Germline V gives CDR1 SGHTA, CDR2 FQGNSA. The V and J ends lost 3 bases and 1 base, in that order; junction bases with no gene match: 0. Here the CDR3 DNA reads TGTGCCAGCAGCTTGGGACAGAGCAATCAGCCCCAGCATTTT. It encodes CASSLGQSNQPQHF.

This sequence joins TRBV12-5 and TRBJ1-1, with TRBD1 matching 9 bases. Germline V gene sequence: CDR1 LGHNT, CDR2 FRNRAP. This CDR3 region has 15 residues. Unmatched junction bases numbered 14, after V lost 5 bases and J lost 10 bases. The CDR3 sequence is CASGPPSGQGSRAFF. The CDR3 DNA sequence: TGTGCTAGTGGTCCTCCTTCCGGACAGGGGAGCCGAGCTTTCTTT.

The chain is built from TRBV5-6 and TRBJ2-2; TRBD2 matches 8 bases. Germline loops: CDR1 SGHDT, CDR2 YYEEEE. This CDR3 is 15 amino acids long. J was trimmed by 6 bases and V by 4 bases; bases with no gene match: 8. The CDR3 here is CASSPGTSDSGELFF. CDR3 coding DNA: TGTGCCAGCAGCCCGGGGACTAGTGATTCCGGGGAGCTGTTTTTT.

This clone was seen only once. The chain combines TRBV6-1 with TRBJ2-7, with D possibly being TRBD1 (5 bases). The CDR3 sequence is 14 residues long. V was shortened by 3 bases and J by 5 bases, with 14 bases between the two germline ends. CDR1 MNHNS and CDR2 SASEGT come from the germline V gene. CDR3 in DNA: TGTGCCAGCAGTGATCCCCAGGGTTTCCACGAGCAGTACTTC. This codes for CASSDPQGFHEQYF.

The V gene is TRBV6-5, the J gene TRBJ2-3; weak D call: TRBD2 (7 bases). In germline, CDR1 is MNHEY, CDR2 SVGAGI. Trimming shortened V by 2 bases and J by 9 bases, and 15 bases separated the two germline ends. CDR3 length equals 14 residues. CDR3 in amino acids: CASSYTIGGTTQYF. Written as DNA, the CDR3 is TGTGCCAGCAGTTACACCATCGGGGGGACAACGCAGTATTTT.

This chain links TRBV25-1 with TRBJ1-2; TRBD1 is a possible D gene (5 bases). The CDR3 runs to 14 residues. Trimming removed 4 bases from V and 6 bases from J, with 15 bases in between. CDR1 is MGHDK and CDR2 is SYGVNS in the germline V gene. CDR3 DNA sequence: TGTGCCAGCAGTGGCGGGACCAGGGTTCATGGCTACACCTTC. This sequence encodes CASSGGTRVHGYTF.

The chain combines TRBV7-7 with TRBJ2-5; tentatively, D is TRBD1 (7 bases). CDR1 is SSHAT, CDR2 FNYEAQ, per germline (reference sequence). CDR3 length equals 16 residues. V dropped 1 base and J dropped 5 bases, with 17 bases sitting between them. Written as DNA, the CDR3 is TGTGCCAGCAGCTTAGAAGGAGGGGGCGAGTGGGAGACCCAGTACTTC. Its translation: CASSLEGGGEWETQYF.